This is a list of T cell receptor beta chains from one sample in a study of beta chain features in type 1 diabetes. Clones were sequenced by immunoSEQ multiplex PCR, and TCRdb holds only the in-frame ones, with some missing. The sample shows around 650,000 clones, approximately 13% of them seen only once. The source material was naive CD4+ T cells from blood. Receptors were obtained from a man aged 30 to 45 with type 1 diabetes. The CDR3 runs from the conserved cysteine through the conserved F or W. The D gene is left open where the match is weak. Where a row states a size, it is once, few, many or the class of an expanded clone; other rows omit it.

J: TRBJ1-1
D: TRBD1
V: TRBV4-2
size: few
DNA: TGTGCCAGCAGCCAAGACAGGGGGCTCGAGGCTTTCTTT
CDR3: CASSQDRGLEAFF

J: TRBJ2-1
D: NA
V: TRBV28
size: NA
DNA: TGTGCCAGCGGAACTAGAAAGTATGAGCAGTTCTTC
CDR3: CASGTRKYEQFF

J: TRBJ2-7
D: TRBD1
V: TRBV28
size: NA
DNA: TGTGCCAGCAGTATCGGACAGGCTAGGGAGCAGTACTTC
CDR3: CASSIGQAREQYF

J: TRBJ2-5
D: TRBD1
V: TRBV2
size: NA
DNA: TGTGCCAGCAGGCCCGGGACAGTCCAAGAGACCCAGTACTTC
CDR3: CASRPGTVQETQYF

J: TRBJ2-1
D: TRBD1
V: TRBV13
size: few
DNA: TGTGCCAGCAGAGAGCCCGGGACAGGGTTCCACAATGAGCAGTTCTTC
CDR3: CASREPGTGFHNEQFF

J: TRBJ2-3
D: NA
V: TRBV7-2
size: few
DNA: TGTGCCAGCAGCCCGACCACCCCAGATACGCAGTATTTT
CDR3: CASSPTTPDTQYF

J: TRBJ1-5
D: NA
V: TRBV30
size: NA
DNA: TGTGCCTGGGGTAGCGGACCGGGACTCCAGCATTTT
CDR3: CAWGSGPGLQHF

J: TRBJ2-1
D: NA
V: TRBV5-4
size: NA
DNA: TGTGCCAGCAGCCAATCCGGGACAACTTACAATGAGCAGTTCTTC
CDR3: CASSQSGTTYNEQFF

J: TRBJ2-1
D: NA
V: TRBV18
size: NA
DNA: TGTGCCAGCTCACCACCCTTCCAGGGACGGGACAATGAGCAGTTCTTC
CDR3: CASSPPFQGRDNEQFF

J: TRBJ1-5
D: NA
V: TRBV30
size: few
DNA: TGTGCCTGGGGGCCCGGAGGCGTTCAGCCCCAGCATTTT
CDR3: CAWGPGGVQPQHF

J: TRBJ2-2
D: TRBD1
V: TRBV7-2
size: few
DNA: TGTGCCAGCCAAGCTCAGGGACAGGGTCGGGCCGGGGAGCTGTTTTTT
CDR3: CASQAQGQGRAGELFF

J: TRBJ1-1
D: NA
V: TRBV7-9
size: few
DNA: TGTGCCAGCAGCTTAGATGGGCCACTGACTTTCTTT
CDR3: CASSLDGPLTFF

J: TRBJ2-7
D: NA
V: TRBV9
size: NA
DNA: TGTGCCAGCAGCGTAGCGGAGGGGGCGCAACACGACGAGCAGTACTTC
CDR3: CASSVAEGAQHDEQYF

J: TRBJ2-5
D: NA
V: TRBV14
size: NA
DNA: TGTGCCAGCAGCCAAGAGGTCAGGGGAAGGCAGTACTTC
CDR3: CASSQEVRGRQYF

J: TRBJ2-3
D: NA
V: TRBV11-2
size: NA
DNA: TGTGCCAGCAGCCCGGCGTGGGGCACAGATACGCAGTATTTT
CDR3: CASSPAWGTDTQYF

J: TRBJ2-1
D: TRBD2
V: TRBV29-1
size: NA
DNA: TGCAGCGTCAACCTAGCGGGGTTCTACAATGAGCAGTTCTTC
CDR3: CSVNLAGFYNEQFF

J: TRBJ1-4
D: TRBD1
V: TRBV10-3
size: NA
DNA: TGTGCCACCGACCCAGGGACAGGGCTTAATGAAAAACTGTTTTTT
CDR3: CATDPGTGLNEKLFF